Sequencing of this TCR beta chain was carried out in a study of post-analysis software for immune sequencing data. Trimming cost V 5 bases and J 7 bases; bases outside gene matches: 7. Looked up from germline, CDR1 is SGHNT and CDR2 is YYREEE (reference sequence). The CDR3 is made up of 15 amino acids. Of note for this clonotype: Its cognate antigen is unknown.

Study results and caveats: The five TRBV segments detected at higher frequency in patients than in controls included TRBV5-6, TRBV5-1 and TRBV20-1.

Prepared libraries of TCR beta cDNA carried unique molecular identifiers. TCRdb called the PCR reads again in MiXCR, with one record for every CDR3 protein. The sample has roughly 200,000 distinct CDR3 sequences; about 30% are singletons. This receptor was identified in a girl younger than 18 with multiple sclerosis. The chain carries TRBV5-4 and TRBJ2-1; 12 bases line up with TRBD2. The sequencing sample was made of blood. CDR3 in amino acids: CASRTPSGGANEQFF. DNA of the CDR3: TGTGCCAGCAGAACCCCTAGCGGGGGGGCGAATGAGCAGTTCTTC.